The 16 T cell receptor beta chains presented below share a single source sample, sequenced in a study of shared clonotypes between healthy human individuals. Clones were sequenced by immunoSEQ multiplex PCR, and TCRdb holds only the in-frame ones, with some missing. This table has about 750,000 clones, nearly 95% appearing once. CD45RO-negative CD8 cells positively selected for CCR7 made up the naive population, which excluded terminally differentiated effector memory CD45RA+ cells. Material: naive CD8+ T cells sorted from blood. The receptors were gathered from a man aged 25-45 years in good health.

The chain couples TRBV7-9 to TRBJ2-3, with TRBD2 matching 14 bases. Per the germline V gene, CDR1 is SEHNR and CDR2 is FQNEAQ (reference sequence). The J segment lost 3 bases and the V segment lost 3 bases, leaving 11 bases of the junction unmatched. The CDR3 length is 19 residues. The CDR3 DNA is TGTGCCAGCAGCTTGGCTGGGACTAGCGGGAGCGAGAGGACAGATACGCAGTATTTT. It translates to CASSLAGTSGSERTDTQYF.

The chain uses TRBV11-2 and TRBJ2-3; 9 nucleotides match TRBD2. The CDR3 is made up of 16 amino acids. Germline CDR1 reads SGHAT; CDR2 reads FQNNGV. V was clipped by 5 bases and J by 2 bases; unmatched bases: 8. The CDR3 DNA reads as TGTGCCAGCAGCCCGCTAGCGGGAACCGCCACAGATACGCAGTATTTT. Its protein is CASSPLAGTATDTQYF.

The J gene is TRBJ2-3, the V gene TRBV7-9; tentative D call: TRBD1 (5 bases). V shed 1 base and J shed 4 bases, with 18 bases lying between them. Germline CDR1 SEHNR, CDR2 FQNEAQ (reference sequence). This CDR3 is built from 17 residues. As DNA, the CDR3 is TGTGCCAGCAGCTTAGACGACATGGGGCATCGCCCAGATACGCAGTATTTT. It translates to CASSLDDMGHRPDTQYF.

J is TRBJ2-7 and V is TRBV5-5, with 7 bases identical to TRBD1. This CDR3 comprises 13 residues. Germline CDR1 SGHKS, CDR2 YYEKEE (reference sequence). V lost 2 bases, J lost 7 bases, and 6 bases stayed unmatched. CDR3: CASSFDRVGEQYF. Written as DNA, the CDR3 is TGTGCCAGCAGCTTCGACAGGGTGGGTGAGCAGTACTTC.

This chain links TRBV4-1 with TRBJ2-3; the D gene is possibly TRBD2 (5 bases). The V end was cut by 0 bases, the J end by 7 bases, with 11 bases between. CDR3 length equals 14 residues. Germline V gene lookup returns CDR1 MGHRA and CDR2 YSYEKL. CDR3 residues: CASSQETGSYTQYF. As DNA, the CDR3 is TGCGCCAGCAGCCAAGAAACGGGGAGTTATACGCAGTATTTT.

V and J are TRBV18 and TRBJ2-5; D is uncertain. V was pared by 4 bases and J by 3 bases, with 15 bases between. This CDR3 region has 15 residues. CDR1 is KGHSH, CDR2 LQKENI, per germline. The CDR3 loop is CASSLDPLLKETQYF. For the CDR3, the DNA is TGTGCCAGCTCACTAGACCCACTCCTCAAAGAGACCCAGTACTTC.

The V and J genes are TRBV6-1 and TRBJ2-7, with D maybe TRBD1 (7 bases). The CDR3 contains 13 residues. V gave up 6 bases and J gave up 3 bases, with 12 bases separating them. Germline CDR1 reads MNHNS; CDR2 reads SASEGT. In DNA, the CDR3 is TGTGCCAGCAGGCGCGGGACAGACTACGAGCAGTACTTC. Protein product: CASRRGTDYEQYF.

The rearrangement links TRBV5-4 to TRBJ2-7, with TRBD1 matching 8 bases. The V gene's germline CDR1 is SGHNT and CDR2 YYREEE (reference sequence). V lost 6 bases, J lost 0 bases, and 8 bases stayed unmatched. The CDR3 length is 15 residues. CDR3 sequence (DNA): TGTGCCAGCAACCCCGGACAGGGATTCTCCTACGAGCAGTACTTC. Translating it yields CASNPGQGFSYEQYF.

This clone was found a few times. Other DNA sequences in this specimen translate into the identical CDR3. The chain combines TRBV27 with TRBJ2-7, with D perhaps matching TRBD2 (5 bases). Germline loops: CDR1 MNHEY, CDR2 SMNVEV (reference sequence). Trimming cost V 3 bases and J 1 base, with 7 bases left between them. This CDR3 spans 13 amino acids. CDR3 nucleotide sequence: TGTGCCAGCAGTTTCGGCGGGTCCTACGAGCAGTACTTC. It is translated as CASSFGGSYEQYF.

The chain's CDR3 is CSVEEGRGYNEQFF. CDR3 in DNA: TGCAGCGTTGAGGAGGGCAGGGGTTACAATGAGCAGTTCTTC. This chain connects TRBV29-1 to TRBJ2-1; either TRBD1 or TRBD2 may supply D (6 bases each). Per the germline V gene, CDR1 is SQVTM and CDR2 is ANQGSEA. V lost 3 bases and J 4 bases, leaving 13 bases between the germline ends. The CDR3 extends over 14 amino acids.

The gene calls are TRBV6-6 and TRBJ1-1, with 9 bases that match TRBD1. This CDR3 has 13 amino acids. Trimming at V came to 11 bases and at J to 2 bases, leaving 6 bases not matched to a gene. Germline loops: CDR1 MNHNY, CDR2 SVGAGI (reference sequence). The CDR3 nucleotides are TGTGCCGGGTTGGGACAGGGAAACACTGAAGCTTTCTTT. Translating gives CAGLGQGNTEAFF.

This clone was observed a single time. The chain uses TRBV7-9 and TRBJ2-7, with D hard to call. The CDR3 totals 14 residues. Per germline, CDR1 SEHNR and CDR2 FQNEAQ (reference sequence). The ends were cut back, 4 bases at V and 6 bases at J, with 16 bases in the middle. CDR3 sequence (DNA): TGTGCCAGCAGCTCGCCTACAGACTTTCTCGAGCAGTACTTC. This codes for CASSSPTDFLEQYF.

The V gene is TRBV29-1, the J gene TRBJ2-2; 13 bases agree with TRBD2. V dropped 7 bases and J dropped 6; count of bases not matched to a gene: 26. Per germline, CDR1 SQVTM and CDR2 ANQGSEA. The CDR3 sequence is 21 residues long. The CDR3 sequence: CSARGRGREGLAGKGPGELFF. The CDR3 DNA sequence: TGCAGCGCCCGTGGCCGGGGACGGGAGGGACTAGCGGGGAAGGGGCCCGGGGAGCTGTTTTTT.

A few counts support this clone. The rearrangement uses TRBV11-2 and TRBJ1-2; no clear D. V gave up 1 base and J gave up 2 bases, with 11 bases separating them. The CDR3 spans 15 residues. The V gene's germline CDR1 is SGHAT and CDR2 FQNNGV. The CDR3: CASSLASGLNYGYTF. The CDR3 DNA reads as TGTGCCAGCAGCTTAGCTTCAGGCTTGAACTATGGCTACACCTTC.

The CDR3 region has the DNA TGTGCCAGCAGTTCCCCCTACAGGGGCTACAATGAGCAGTTCTTC. Translating it yields CASSSPYRGYNEQFF. The rearrangement links TRBV28 to TRBJ2-1; 7 bases fit TRBD1. The J segment lost 3 bases and the V segment lost 4 bases, leaving 6 bases of the junction unmatched. The CDR3 sequence is 15 residues long. CDR1 MDHEN and CDR2 SYDVKM come from the germline V gene.

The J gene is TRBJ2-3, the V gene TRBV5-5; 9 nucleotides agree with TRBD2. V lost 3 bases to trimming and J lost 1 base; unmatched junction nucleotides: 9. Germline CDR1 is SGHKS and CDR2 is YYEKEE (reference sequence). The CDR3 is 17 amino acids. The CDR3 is CASSWEPGLAGTDTQYF. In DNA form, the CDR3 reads TGTGCCAGCAGCTGGGAGCCGGGACTAGCCGGCACAGATACGCAGTATTTT.